The 29 T cell receptor beta chains given below trace back to one sample, sequenced in a study of T cells after somatic rescue of genetic block. Measured with immunoSEQ multiplex PCR; TCRdb has only the in-frame clones, and not every one. The profile shows 85,000 to 100,000 clones, 85% to 90% of them singletons. Sequencing was performed on peripheral blood mononuclear cells (PBMCs). The receptors come from a young woman.

This clone was recorded only once. The chain couples TRBV5-1 to TRBJ2-3; D is perhaps TRBD1 or TRBD2 (7 bases each). Per germline, CDR1 SGHRS and CDR2 YFSETQ. V lost 4 bases and J 7 bases, leaving 19 bases between the germline ends. The CDR3 runs to 15 residues. The CDR3 here is CASSTRGGLLNTQYF. The CDR3 coding sequence is TGCGCCAGCAGCACCAGGGGGGGGCTATTAAATACGCAGTATTTT.

CDR3 sequence reads: CASSSPNEQFF. The CDR3 nucleotides read TGTGCCAGCAGTTCTCCCAATGAGCAGTTCTTC. This chain uses TRBV27 with TRBJ2-1, with D unclear. This CDR3 has 11 residues. CDR1 is MNHEY, CDR2 SMNVEV, per germline (reference sequence). V dropped 4 bases and J dropped 6 bases, with 4 bases sitting between them.

The chain has TRBV7-8 and TRBJ1-5, with D maybe TRBD1 (6 bases). Germline lookup yields CDR1 SGHVS and CDR2 FQNEAQ. This CDR3 region has 15 residues. V shed 5 bases and J shed 5 bases, with 16 bases lying between them. CDR3 DNA sequence: TGTGCCAGCAGCCGAACAGGGTCTCCGGATCAGCCCCAGCATTTT. Encoded protein: CASSRTGSPDQPQHF.

This clone was observed a single time. This rearrangement joins TRBV29-1 to TRBJ2-7; D possibly matches TRBD1 or TRBD2 (5 bases each). The germline V gene has CDR1 SQVTM and CDR2 ANQGSEA. V was trimmed by 1 base and J by 5 bases, leaving 12 bases between them. The CDR3 has 13 amino acids. CDR3: CSVEAGTANEQYF. In DNA form, the CDR3 reads TGCAGCGTTGAAGCCGGGACCGCAAACGAGCAGTACTTC.

The V call is TRBV19, the J call TRBJ2-1; 11 nucleotides align to TRBD2. V lost 6 bases to trimming and J lost 9 bases; unmatched junction nucleotides: 7. CDR1 and CDR2 from the germline V gene are LNHDA and SQIVND (reference sequence). The CDR3 extends over 14 amino acids. In nucleotides, the CDR3 is TGTGCCAGTAGAACGACTAGCGGGACGTCTGAGCAGTTCTTC. Translated, it gives CASRTTSGTSEQFF.

CDR3 DNA: TGTGCCAGTAGTATCGAACATAGCAATCAGCCCCAGCATTTT. Amino acids: CASSIEHSNQPQHF. V gene TRBV19 combines with J gene TRBJ1-5; D ambiguous. The V gene lost 3 bases and the J gene lost 0 bases, with 6 bases spanning the gap. Germline CDR1 LNHDA, CDR2 SQIVND (reference sequence). The CDR3 runs 14 residues.

The CDR3 protein is CSVAGTSGTVYNEQFF. CDR3 in DNA: TGCAGCGTCGCCGGGACTAGCGGGACGGTCTACAATGAGCAGTTCTTC. The chain carries TRBV29-1 and TRBJ2-1, with 13 bases fitting TRBD2. CDR3 length: 16 amino acids. From germline, CDR1 is SQVTM and CDR2 ANQGSEA. V lost 6 bases, J lost 3 bases, and 8 bases stayed unmatched.

The sample holds a few counts of this clone. The chain uses TRBV11-2 and TRBJ1-1, with a weak D call TRBD1 (5 bases). Germline lookup yields CDR1 SGHAT and CDR2 FQNNGV. Trimming shortened V by 5 bases and J by 1 base, and 8 bases separated the two germline ends. The length of the CDR3 is 13 residues. Here the CDR3 reads CASSADRNTEAFF. The CDR3 region has the DNA TGTGCCAGCAGCGCCGACAGGAACACTGAAGCTTTCTTT.

V is TRBV28 and J is TRBJ2-7; no reliable D call. Looked up from germline, CDR1 is MDHEN and CDR2 is SYDVKM. V gave up 6 bases and J gave up 5 bases, with 11 bases separating them. This CDR3 is built from 12 residues. CDR3 residues: CASSPTPHEQYF. In DNA form, the CDR3 reads TGTGCCAGCAGCCCCACTCCCCACGAGCAGTACTTC. Combining the CDR3 with reference TRBV28 and TRBJ2-7 gives the whole variable domain DVKVTQSSRYLVKRTGEKVFLECVQDMDHENMFWYRQDPGLGLRLIYFSYDVKMKEKGDIPEGYSVSREKKERFSLILESASTNQTSMYLCASSPTPHEQYFGPGTRLTVT.

The rearrangement joins TRBV18 to TRBJ2-3; D unclear. This CDR3 has 14 residues. V lost 2 bases and J 0 bases, leaving 6 bases between the germline ends. From germline, CDR1 is KGHSH and CDR2 LQKENI. CDR3 nucleotides: TGTGCCAGCTCACCAATCCAAAGCACAGATACGCAGTATTTT. This gives the protein CASSPIQSTDTQYF. Full variable domain (missing parts from reference TRBV18 and TRBJ2-3): NAGVMQNPRHLVRRRGQEARLRCSPMKGHSHVYWYRQLPEEGLKFMVYLQKENIIDESGMPKERFSAEFPKEGPSILRIQQVVRGDSAAYFCASSPIQSTDTQYFGPGTRLTVL.

The sample holds a few counts of this clone. The chain joins TRBV28 to TRBJ1-1, with a weak D call TRBD1 (5 bases). The CDR3 spans 18 residues. Trimming took off 3 bases at V and 1 base at J, with 21 bases between the two ends. Germline V gives CDR1 MDHEN, CDR2 SYDVKM. CDR3 sequence reads: CASSLMRQGATQNTEAFF. The CDR3 DNA reads TGTGCCAGCAGTTTGATGCGGCAGGGAGCTACCCAGAACACTGAAGCTTTCTTT.

The genes are TRBV5-1 and TRBJ2-7; 8 positions agree with TRBD1. Per germline, CDR1 SGHRS and CDR2 YFSETQ. V trimming: 5 bases; J trimming: 6 bases; junction bases outside the gene matches: 19. The CDR3 is made up of 17 amino acids. The CDR3 here is CASSFNFPGTGNGEQYF. The CDR3, as DNA: TGCGCCAGCAGTTTCAATTTTCCCGGGACAGGAAACGGCGAGCAGTACTTC.

This chain uses TRBV6-5 with TRBJ2-3; D might be TRBD1 or TRBD2, each matching 5 bases. The germline gives CDR1 MNHEY, CDR2 SVGAGI. The CDR3 has 15 residues. V shed 6 bases and J shed 1 base, with 14 bases lying between them. CDR3 sequence reads: CASSPVGAGTDTQYF. CDR3 sequence (DNA): TGTGCCAGCAGCCCCGTCGGGGCTGGCACAGATACGCAGTATTTT.

The chain combines TRBV6-5 with TRBJ2-5, with a possible D match to TRBD2 (6 bases). Deletions cut 5 bases from V and 5 bases from J, with 15 bases between. The CDR3 runs to 14 residues. Germline-derived CDR1 and CDR2 are MNHEY and SVGAGI. The CDR3 DNA is TGTGCCAGCAGTGACCGCGGGAAGGGGGAGACCCAGTACTTC. Translating it yields CASSDRGKGETQYF.

V usage is TRBV14 and J usage is TRBJ1-2; D gene ambiguous. V gave up 0 bases and J gave up 4 bases, with 6 bases separating them. The CDR3 is 13 residues long. CDR1 and CDR2 (germline): SGHDN, FVKESK. CDR3 loop: CASSQDSFYGYTF. CDR3 nucleotide sequence: TGTGCCAGCAGCCAAGATAGTTTCTATGGCTACACCTTC. The full variable domain, with the rest looked up from reference TRBV14 and TRBJ1-2, is EAGVTQFPSHSVIEKGQTVTLRCDPISGHDNLYWYRRVMGKEIKFLLHFVKESKQDESGMPNNRFLAERTGGTYSTLKVQPAELEDSGVYFCASSQDSFYGYTFGSGTRLTVV.

This clone turned up a few times. The V call is TRBV4-2, the J call TRBJ1-1; 10 positions match TRBD1. This CDR3 is 18 amino acids long. Germline loops: CDR1 LGHNA, CDR2 YNFKEQ. V lost 0 bases and J lost 3; bases outside the gene matches: 10. CDR3: CASSQDRGTGVFDTEAFF. The CDR3 region has the DNA TGTGCCAGCAGCCAAGATCGAGGGACAGGGGTTTTTGACACTGAAGCTTTCTTT.

The rearrangement joins TRBV4-1 to TRBJ1-1; D is ambiguous. Trimming cost V 4 bases and J 1 base, with 16 bases left between them. CDR3 length equals 16 residues. Germline-derived CDR1 and CDR2 are MGHRA and YSYEKL. The CDR3 sequence: CASSPRVLQENTEAFF. As DNA, the CDR3 is TGCGCCAGCAGCCCCCGGGTGCTGCAGGAGAACACTGAAGCTTTCTTT.

The J gene is TRBJ1-1, the V gene TRBV10-3; TRBD1 is a possible D gene (6 bases). The CDR3 loop spans 12 amino acids. Germline values: CDR1 ENHRY, CDR2 SYGVKD. The V end was cut by 6 bases, the J end by 6 bases, with 11 bases between. CDR3 sequence: CAIRDSSPEAFF. DNA of the CDR3: TGTGCCATCAGGGACAGCTCCCCTGAAGCTTTCTTT.

CDR3 protein: CASSQDRAQGRANTIYF. As DNA, the CDR3 is TGCGCCAGCAGCCAAGATCGGGCACAGGGGAGAGCAAACACCATATATTTT. The gene calls are TRBV4-1 and TRBJ1-3; 7 nucleotides align to TRBD1. Germline V lookup: CDR1 MGHRA, CDR2 YSYEKL. V gave up 0 bases and J gave up 6 bases; unmatched junction bases: 11. The CDR3 length is 17 residues.

The sample holds a few counts of this clone. The V gene is TRBV6-5, the J gene TRBJ2-7; TRBD1 aligns across 7 bases. CDR3 length: 16 amino acids. Germline values: CDR1 MNHEY, CDR2 SVGAGI. J was trimmed by 0 bases and V by 2 bases; bases with no gene match: 7. This CDR3 reads CASSYRARGSSYEQYF. In DNA, the CDR3 is TGTGCCAGCAGTTACCGGGCCAGGGGGAGCTCCTACGAGCAGTACTTC.

This chain links TRBV7-3 with TRBJ1-2; D is perhaps TRBD1 (5 bases). The germline V gene encodes CDR1 SGHTA and CDR2 FQGTGA. CDR3 length: 14 residues. V dropped 2 bases and J dropped 6 bases, with 13 bases sitting between them. The CDR3, as DNA: TGTGCCAGCAGCTTAGATCCTGGGGGGAATGGCTACACCTTC. Its translation: CASSLDPGGNGYTF. The full variable domain, completed using reference TRBV7-3 and TRBJ1-2, is GAGVSQTPSNKVTEKGKYVELRCDPISGHTALYWYRQSLGQGPEFLIYFQGTGAADDSGLPNDRFFAVRPEGSVSTLKIQRTERGDSAVYLCASSLDPGGNGYTFGSGTRLTVV.

The chain combines TRBV6-5 with TRBJ1-6, with D perhaps TRBD1 (6 bases). This CDR3 spans 14 amino acids. Germline assignment: CDR1 MNHEY and CDR2 SVGAGI. V lost 3 bases and J 7 bases, leaving 10 bases between the germline ends. CDR3 nucleotide sequence: TGTGCCAGCAGTTATCAGGGGAACAATTCACCCCTCCACTTT. Translated: CASSYQGNNSPLHF.

The V and J genes are TRBV6-4 and TRBJ2-1, with 10 bases matching TRBD2. This CDR3 has 16 amino acids. Germline V lookup: CDR1 MRHNA, CDR2 SNTAGT. V lost 0 bases and J lost 4; bases outside the gene matches: 3. DNA of the CDR3: TGTGCCAGCAGTGACTCTACTAGCGGGACTTACAATGAGCAGTTCTTC. Translating it yields CASSDSTSGTYNEQFF.

The rearrangement joins TRBV10-3 to TRBJ1-2; the D gene is possibly TRBD1 (6 bases). This CDR3 region has 15 residues. Deletions cut 6 bases from V and 1 base from J, with 15 bases between. Germline assignment: CDR1 ENHRY and CDR2 SYGVKD. In DNA form, the CDR3 reads TGTGCCATCAGGCCACCGACAGGCGTTAACTATGGCTACACCTTC. The encoded protein is CAIRPPTGVNYGYTF.

The rearrangement joins TRBV5-1 to TRBJ2-1; D gene ambiguous. This CDR3 has 12 amino acids. Trimming took 4 bases from V and 7 from J, leaving 9 bases between them. Germline V CDR1 and CDR2: SGHRS, YFSETQ. The CDR3, as DNA: TGCGCCAGCAGCCCCCTCAGGAATGAGCAGTTCTTC. Translation: CASSPLRNEQFF. The full variable domain, with the rest looked up from reference TRBV5-1 and TRBJ2-1, is KAGVTQTPRYLIKTRGQQVTLSCSPISGHRSVSWYQQTPGQGLQFLFEYFSETQRNKGNFPGRFSGRQFSNSRSEMNVSTLELGDSALYLCASSPLRNEQFFGPGTRLTVL.

The genes are TRBV21-1 and TRBJ2-7. TRBV21-1 is assigned pseudogene status. This CDR3 comprises 16 residues. The CDR3 sequence is CASSKGSGTDVHEQYF. The CDR3 bases are TGTGCCAGCAGCAAAGGTTCCGGGACCGACGTTCATGAGCAGTACTTC.

V gene TRBV6-5 combines with J gene TRBJ2-5; 8 nucleotides align to TRBD1. The ends lost 2 bases at V and 5 bases at J; junction bases unmatched: 10. Germline V gene data show CDR1 as MNHEY and CDR2 as SVGAGI. CDR3 length: 16 amino acids. The CDR3 DNA sequence: TGTGCCAGCAGTTACCTAACTGGACAGGGTGGCGAGACCCAGTACTTC. Residues: CASSYLTGQGGETQYF.

CDR3 sequence: CASSATGRDSLYEQYF. CDR3 bases: TGTGCCAGCAGCGCTACTGGGCGGGACTCACTATACGAGCAGTACTTC. The chain combines TRBV27 with TRBJ2-7; D perhaps matches TRBD2 (6 bases). The CDR3 is 16 residues long. Per the germline V gene, CDR1 is MNHEY and CDR2 is SMNVEV (reference sequence). Trimming cost V 6 bases and J 4 bases, with 22 bases left between them.

This chain uses TRBV7-8 with TRBJ2-3; tentatively, D is TRBD1 (6 bases). Germline V gives CDR1 SGHVS, CDR2 FQNEAQ. The CDR3 is 16 amino acids. Trimming took 5 bases from V and 4 from J, leaving 19 bases between them. The CDR3: CASSGPVGQPADTQYF. Written as DNA, the CDR3 is TGTGCCAGCAGCGGACCGGTTGGACAGCCTGCAGATACGCAGTATTTT.